Listed below are T cell receptor beta chains from one sample, sequenced in a study of T cells in Graves' hyperthyroidism and ophthalmopathy. TCRdb reprocessed the multiplex PCR reads via MiXCR and lists one record per CDR3 protein. The repertoire holds hundreds of thousands of distinct CDR3 sequences, with about a fifth as singletons. The sample consisted of blood. Receptor source: a woman between 18 and 29 years old with Graves' hyperthyroidism. CDR3s leave out the opening cysteine and the closing phenylalanine or tryptophan.

TRBV6-5	TRBJ1-1	ASSYSGRT
TRBV7-3	TRBJ2-5	ASSLFPGTSGAVTQY
TRBV28	TRBJ1-3	ASSSAPGNTIY
TRBV6-4	TRBJ2-2	ASSDSGDTGELF
TRBV6-5	TRBJ2-2	ASSTRSGGLTGELF
TRBV9	TRBJ1-2	ASRDRGNRDGYT
TRBV9	TRBJ2-2	ASSVESYTGELF
TRBV6-5	TRBJ1-2	ASSSNGQGSGYT
TRBV12-3/TRBV12-4	TRBJ1-1	ASSLKGNTEAF
TRBV20-1	TRBJ2-7	SASGGFVPSYEQY
TRBV12-3/TRBV12-4	TRBJ2-2	ASSPAESLRGAGELF
TRBV29-1	TRBJ1-1	SGKGGRDTEAF
TRBV6-5	TRBJ1-2	ASSRDGLGYT
TRBV2	TRBJ1-3	ASSPRYLSGNTIY
TRBV3-1	TRBJ1-1	ASSQARGGKYTEAF
TRBV28	TRBJ1-1	ASSSGGYPNTEAF
TRBV6-2/TRBV6-3	TRBJ2-5	ASSPEAPNRGETQY
TRBV30	TRBJ2-7	AWSPWAGLNEQY
TRBV9	TRBJ2-5	ASSGPGQPEGETQY
TRBV12-3/TRBV12-4	TRBJ2-2	ASSLNLYGAGDLF
TRBV28	TRBJ2-7	ASSPPIAWIRYEQY
TRBV28	TRBJ2-7	ASRRSLAETYEQY
TRBV12-3/TRBV12-4	TRBJ1-2	ASSSPGTGFGGYT
TRBV9	TRBJ2-2	ATRDDATGELF
TRBV12-3/TRBV12-4	TRBJ2-2	ASSLIAGGATGELF
TRBV6-4	TRBJ1-2	ASSPGGYT
TRBV7-2	TRBJ1-6	ASSLGTLGNSPLH
TRBV7-9	TRBJ2-7	ASSKQIPGLAYEQY
TRBV12-5	TRBJ2-7	ASGLVSDTYEQY
TRBV5-1	TRBJ2-7	ASCWGTGGIYEQY